This TCR beta chain was retrieved from a study of cytomegalovirus exposure and HLA in healthy donors. Overall study results and limits: Among TCR beta chains, those listed as cytomegalovirus-associated numbered over 150. In vitro work confirmed that a few CMV-associated chains recognize CMV antigens.

Turning to this clone: Antigen specificity is unknown.

V was cut by 1 base and J by 0 bases, with 16 bases left in between. Per the germline V gene, CDR1 is SGHDT and CDR2 is YYEEEE. The CDR3 spans 18 residues. Assay used: immunoSEQ multiplex PCR; TCRdb lists only in-frame clones, some missing. The repertoire holds about 110,000 clones, with approximately 94% as singletons. It was the roughly 130-subject validation cohort, separate from the 666-subject first cohort, to which the donors belonged. The V call is TRBV5-6, the J call TRBJ1-4; D gene uncertain. The sample comprised PBMCs. This receptor was identified in a woman between 18 and 29 years old in good health and CMV-seronegative. CDR3 sequence (DNA): TGTGCCAGCAGCTTGCGGTGGCAGGCAAATCCAACTAATGAAAAACTGTTTTTT. It translates to CASSLRWQANPTNEKLFF.